This T cell receptor beta chain was identified during a study of blood T cell repertoires in COVID-19. Study-level information: COVID-19 samples from acute and convalescent phases originated in the United States, Italy and Spain. Sources were T cells, B-cell-depleted T cells, or PBMCs; the material itself was cDNA or gDNA.

The V end lost 3 bases, the J end lost 0 bases, and 8 bases lay between the germline ends. The germline V gene has CDR1 KGHSH and CDR2 LQKENI. The CDR3 runs 14 residues. Concerning this clone: The identical CDR3 is also encoded by other nucleotide sequences in the sample.

In the authors' workflow: The assay estimated nucleated cells by amplifying reference gene primers. This table comes from immunoSEQ multiplex PCR, and its TCRdb copy is limited to in-frame clones, with some not included. D and trimming come from the DNA, and the V and J calls and clone size come from that table. The repertoire includes some 180,000 clones, approximately 88% of them detected once, and 5.5% to 8% sits in the top ten. Seattle's cohort entered during active infection and was followed longitudinally. This TCR was recovered from a woman aged 40 to 50 with COVID-19, enrolled during active disease. The specimen sequenced was peripheral blood. The chain combines TRBV18 with TRBJ1-1; unclear D gene. The DNA of the CDR3 is TGTGCCAGCTCACCGGCCAGAATGAACACTGAAGCTTTCTTT. This codes for CASSPARMNTEAFF.